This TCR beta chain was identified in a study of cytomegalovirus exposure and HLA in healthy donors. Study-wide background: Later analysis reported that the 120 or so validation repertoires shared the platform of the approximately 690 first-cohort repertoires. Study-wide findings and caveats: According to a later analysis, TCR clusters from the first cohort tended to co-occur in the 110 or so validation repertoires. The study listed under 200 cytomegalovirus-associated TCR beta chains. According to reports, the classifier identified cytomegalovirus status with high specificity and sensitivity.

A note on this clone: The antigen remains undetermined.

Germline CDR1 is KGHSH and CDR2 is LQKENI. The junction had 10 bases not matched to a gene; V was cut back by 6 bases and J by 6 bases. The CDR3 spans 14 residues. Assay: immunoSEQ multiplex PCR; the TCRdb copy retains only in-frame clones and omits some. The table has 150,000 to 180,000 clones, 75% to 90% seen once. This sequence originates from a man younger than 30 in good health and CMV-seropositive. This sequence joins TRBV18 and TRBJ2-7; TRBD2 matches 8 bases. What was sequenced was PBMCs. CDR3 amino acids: CASSMDGGVFEQYF. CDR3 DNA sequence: TGTGCCAGCTCTATGGACGGGGGGGTTTTCGAGCAGTACTTC.